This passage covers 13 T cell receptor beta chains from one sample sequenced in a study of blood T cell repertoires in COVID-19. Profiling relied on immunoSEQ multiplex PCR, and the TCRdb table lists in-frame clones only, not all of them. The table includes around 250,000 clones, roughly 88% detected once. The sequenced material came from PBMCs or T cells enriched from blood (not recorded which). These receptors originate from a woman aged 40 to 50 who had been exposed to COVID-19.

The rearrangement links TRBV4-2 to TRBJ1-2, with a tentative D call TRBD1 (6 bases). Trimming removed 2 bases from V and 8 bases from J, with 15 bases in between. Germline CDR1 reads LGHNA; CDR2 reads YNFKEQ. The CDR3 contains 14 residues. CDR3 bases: TGTGCCAGCAGCCAACGGGGGGCGGATACGGGCTACACCTTC. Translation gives CASSQRGADTGYTF.

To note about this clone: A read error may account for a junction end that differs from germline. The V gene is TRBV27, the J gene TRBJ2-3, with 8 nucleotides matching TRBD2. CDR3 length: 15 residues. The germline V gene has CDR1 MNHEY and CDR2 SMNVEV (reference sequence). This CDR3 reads CASTLAGSTTDTQYF. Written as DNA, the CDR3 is TGTGCCAGCACTTTAGCGGGATCAACCACAGATACGCAGTATTTT.

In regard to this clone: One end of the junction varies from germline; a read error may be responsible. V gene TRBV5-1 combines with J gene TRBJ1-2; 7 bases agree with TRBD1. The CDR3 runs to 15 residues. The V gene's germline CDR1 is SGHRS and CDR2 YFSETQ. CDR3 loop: CASSPEWTGSYGYTF. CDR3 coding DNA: TGTGCCAGCAGCCCAGAATGGACAGGCAGCTATGGCTACACCTTC.

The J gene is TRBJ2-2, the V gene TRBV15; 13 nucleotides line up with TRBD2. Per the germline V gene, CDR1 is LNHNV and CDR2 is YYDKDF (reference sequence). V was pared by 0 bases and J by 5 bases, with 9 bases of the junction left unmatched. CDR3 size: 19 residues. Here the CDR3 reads CATSRDNGLAGEETGELFF. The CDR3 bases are TGTGCCACCAGCAGAGATAACGGACTAGCGGGGGAAGAGACCGGGGAGCTGTTTTTT.

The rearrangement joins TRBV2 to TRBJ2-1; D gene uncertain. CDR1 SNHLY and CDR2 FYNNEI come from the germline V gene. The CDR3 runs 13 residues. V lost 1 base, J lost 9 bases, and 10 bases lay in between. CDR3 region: CASSEDQAGEQFF. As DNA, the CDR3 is TGTGCCAGCAGTGAAGACCAGGCCGGTGAGCAGTTCTTC.

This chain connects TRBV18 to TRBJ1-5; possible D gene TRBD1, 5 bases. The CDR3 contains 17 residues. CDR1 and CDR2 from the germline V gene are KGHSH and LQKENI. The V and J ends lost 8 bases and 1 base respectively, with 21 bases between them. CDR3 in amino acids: CASHDEAGIGSNQPQHF. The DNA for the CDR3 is TGTGCCAGCCACGATGAAGCAGGGATTGGGAGCAATCAGCCCCAGCATTTT.

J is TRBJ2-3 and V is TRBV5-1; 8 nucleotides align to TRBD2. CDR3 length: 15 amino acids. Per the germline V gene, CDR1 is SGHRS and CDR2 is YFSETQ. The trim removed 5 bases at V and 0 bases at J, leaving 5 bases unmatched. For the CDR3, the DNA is TGCGCCAGCAGGCAAAGCGGGGGTAGCACAGATACGCAGTATTTT. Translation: CASRQSGGSTDTQYF.

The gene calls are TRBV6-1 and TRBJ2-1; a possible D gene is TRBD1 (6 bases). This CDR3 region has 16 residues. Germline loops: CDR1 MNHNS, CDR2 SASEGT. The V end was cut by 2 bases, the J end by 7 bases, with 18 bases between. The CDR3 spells CASSEYRGSFLNEQFF. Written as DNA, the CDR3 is TGTGCCAGCAGTGAATATAGGGGGTCTTTTTTAAATGAGCAGTTCTTC.

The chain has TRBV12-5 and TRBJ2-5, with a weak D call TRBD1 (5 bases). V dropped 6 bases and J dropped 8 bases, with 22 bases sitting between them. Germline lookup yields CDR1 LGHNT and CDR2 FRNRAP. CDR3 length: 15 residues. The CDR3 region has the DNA TGTGCTAGTGGGTCCCCGAGTACAGGCCCCGGCACCCAGTACTTC. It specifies CASGSPSTGPGTQYF.

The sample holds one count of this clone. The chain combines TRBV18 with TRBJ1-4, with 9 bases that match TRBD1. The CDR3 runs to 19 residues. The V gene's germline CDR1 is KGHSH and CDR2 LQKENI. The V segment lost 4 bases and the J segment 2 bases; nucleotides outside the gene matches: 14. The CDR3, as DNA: TGTGCCAGCTCACACTCGTTGGACAGGGGCGGCGGCACTAATGAAAAACTGTTTTTT. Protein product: CASSHSLDRGGGTNEKLFF.

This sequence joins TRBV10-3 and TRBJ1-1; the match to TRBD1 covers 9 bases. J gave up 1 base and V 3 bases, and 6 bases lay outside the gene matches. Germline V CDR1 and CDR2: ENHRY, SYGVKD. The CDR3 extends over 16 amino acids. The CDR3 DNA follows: TGTGCCATCAGTGACCCCGGGACAGGGTGGAACACTGAAGCTTTCTTT. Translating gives CAISDPGTGWNTEAFF.

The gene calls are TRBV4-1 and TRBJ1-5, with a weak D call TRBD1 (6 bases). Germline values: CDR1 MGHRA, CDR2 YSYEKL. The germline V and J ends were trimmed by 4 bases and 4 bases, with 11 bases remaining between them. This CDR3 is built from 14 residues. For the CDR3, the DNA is TGCGCCAGCAGCCGAATACAGGGTAATCAGCCCCAGCATTTT. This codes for CASSRIQGNQPQHF.

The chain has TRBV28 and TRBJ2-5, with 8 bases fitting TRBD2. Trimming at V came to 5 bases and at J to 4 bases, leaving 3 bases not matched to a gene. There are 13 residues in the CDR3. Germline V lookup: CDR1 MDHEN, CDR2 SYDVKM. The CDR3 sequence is CASSPGGLETQYF. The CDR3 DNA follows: TGTGCCAGCAGTCCGGGGGGGCTAGAGACCCAGTACTTC.